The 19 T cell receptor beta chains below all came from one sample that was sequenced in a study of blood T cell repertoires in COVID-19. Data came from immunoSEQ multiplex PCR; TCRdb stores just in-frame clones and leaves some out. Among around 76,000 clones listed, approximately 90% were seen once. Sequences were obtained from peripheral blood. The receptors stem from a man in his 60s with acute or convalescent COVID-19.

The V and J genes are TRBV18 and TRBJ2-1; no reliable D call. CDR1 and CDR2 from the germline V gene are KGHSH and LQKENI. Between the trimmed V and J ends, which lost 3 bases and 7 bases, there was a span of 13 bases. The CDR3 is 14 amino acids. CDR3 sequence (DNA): TGTGCCAGCTCACCTGATCATGGTCGGAATGAGCAGTTCTTC. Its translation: CASSPDHGRNEQFF.

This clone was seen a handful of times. The CDR3 is CASSGTSYNEQFF. The DNA of the CDR3 is TGTGCCAGCAGTGGGACTAGCTACAATGAGCAGTTCTTC. This sequence joins TRBV6-4 and TRBJ2-1, with TRBD2 matching over 7 bases. The junction had 0 bases not matched to a gene; V was cut back by 4 bases and J by 3 bases. Germline loops: CDR1 MRHNA, CDR2 SNTAGT. The CDR3 consists of 13 residues.

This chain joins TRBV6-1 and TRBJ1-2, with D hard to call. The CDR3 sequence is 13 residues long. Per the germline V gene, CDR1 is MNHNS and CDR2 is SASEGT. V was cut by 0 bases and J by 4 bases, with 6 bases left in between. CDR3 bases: TGTGCCAGCAGTGAAGCTACAGCCTATGGCTACACCTTC. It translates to CASSEATAYGYTF.

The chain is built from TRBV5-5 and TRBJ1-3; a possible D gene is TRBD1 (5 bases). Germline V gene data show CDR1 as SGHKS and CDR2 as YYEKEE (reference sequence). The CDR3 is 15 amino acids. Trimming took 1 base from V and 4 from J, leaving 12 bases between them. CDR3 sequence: CASSLLVGLGNTIYF. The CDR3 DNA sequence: TGTGCCAGCAGCTTGTTGGTGGGGCTAGGAAACACCATATATTTT.

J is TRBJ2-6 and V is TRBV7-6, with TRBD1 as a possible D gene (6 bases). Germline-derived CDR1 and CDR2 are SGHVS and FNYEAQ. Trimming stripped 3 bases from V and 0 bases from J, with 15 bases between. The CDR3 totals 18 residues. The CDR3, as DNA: TGTGCCAGCAGCTTTGGGGGCAGGGGCCCCTCTGGGGCCAACGTCCTGACTTTC. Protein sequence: CASSFGGRGPSGANVLTF.

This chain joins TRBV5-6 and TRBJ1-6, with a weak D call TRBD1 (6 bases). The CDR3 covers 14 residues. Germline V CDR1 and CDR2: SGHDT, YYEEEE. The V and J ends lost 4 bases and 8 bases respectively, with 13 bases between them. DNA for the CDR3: TGTGCCAGCAGCCTGGACAGTGAATATTCACCCCTCCACTTT. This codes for CASSLDSEYSPLHF.

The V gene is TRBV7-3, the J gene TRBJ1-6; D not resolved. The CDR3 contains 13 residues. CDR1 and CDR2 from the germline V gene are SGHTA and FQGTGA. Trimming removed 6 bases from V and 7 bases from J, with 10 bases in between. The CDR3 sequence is CASSPSLNSPLHF. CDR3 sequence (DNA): TGTGCCAGCAGTCCTTCTTTAAATTCACCCCTCCACTTT.

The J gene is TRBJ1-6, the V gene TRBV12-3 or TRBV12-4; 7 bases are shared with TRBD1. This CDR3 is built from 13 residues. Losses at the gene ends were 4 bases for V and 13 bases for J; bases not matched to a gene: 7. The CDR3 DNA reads TGTGCCAGCAGTTCCGACAGGGTGGTCCCCCTCCACTTT. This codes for CASSSDRVVPLHF.

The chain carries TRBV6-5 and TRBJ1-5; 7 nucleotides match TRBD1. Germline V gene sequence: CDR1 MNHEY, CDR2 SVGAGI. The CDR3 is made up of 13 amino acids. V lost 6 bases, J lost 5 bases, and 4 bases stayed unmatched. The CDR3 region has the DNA TGTGCCAGCAGCGGGACAGAGGATCAGCCCCAGCATTTT. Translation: CASSGTEDQPQHF.

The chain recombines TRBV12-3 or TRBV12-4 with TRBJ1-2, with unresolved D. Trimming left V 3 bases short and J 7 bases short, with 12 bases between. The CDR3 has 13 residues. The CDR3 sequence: CASSLRGPGGYTF. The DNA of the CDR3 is TGTGCCAGCAGTTTGAGAGGGCCCGGTGGCTACACCTTC.

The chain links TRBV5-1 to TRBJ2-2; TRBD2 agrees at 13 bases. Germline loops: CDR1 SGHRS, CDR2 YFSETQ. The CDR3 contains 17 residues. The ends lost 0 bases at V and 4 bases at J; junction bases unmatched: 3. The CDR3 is CASSLGTSGSLTGELFF. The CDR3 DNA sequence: TGCGCCAGCAGCTTGGGGACTAGCGGGAGTCTCACCGGGGAGCTGTTTTTT.

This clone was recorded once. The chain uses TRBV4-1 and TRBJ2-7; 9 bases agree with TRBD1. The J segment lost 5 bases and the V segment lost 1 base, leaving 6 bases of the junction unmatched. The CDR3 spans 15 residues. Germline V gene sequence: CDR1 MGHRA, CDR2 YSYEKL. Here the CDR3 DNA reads TGCGCCAGCAGCCAAGGGAGGACAGGGGTAGACGAGCAGTACTTC. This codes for CASSQGRTGVDEQYF.

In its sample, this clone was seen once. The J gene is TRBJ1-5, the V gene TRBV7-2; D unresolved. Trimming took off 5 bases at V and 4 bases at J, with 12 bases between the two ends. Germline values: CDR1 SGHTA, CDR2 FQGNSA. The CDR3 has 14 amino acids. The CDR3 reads CASSQTGQNQPQHF. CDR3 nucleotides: TGTGCCAGCAGCCAAACTGGGCAGAATCAGCCCCAGCATTTT.

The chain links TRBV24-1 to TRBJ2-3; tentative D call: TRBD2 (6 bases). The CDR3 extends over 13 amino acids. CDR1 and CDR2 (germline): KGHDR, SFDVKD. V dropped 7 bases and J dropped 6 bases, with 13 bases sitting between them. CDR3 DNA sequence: TGTGCCACCAGGGAGGGTAGCAGCGATACGCAGTATTTT. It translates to CATREGSSDTQYF.

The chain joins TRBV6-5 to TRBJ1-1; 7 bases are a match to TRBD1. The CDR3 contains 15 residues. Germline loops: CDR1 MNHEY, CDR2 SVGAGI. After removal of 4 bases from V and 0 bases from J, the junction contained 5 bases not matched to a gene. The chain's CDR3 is CASSSSTGLNTEAFF. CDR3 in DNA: TGTGCCAGCAGTTCGTCGACAGGGTTGAACACTGAAGCTTTCTTT.

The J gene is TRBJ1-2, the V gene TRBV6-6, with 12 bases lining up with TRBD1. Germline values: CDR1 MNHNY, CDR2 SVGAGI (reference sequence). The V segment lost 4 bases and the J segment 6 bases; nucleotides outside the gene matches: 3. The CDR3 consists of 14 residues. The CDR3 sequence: CASSSRDRGHGYTF. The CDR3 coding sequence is TGTGCCAGCAGTTCCCGGGACAGGGGGCATGGCTACACCTTC.

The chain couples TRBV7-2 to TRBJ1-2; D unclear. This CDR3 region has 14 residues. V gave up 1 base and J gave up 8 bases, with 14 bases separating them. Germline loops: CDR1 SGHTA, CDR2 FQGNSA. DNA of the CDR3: TGTGCCAGCAGCTTAGGGCGCAGGCTGGAAGGCTACACCTTC. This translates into CASSLGRRLEGYTF. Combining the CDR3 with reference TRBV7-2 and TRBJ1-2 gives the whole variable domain GAGVSQSPSNKVTEKGKDVELRCDPISGHTALYWYRQSLGQGLEFLIYFQGNSAPDKSGLPSDRFSAERTGGSVSTLTIQRTQQEDSAVYLCASSLGRRLEGYTFGSGTRLTVV.

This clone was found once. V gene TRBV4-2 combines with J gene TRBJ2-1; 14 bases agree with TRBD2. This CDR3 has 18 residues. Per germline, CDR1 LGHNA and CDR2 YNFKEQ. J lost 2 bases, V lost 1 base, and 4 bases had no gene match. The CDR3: CASSQATSGGVPYNEQFF. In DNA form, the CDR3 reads TGTGCCAGCAGCCAAGCGACTAGCGGGGGGGTCCCCTACAATGAGCAGTTCTTC.

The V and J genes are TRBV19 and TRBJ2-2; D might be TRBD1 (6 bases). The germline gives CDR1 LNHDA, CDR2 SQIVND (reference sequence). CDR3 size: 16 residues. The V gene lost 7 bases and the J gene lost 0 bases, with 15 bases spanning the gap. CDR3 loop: CASNPGEGANTGELFF. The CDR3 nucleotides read TGTGCCAGTAACCCTGGTGAGGGGGCGAACACCGGGGAGCTGTTTTTT.